Below, 19 T cell receptor beta chains from the same sample are listed, as sequenced in a study of identical twins. TCRdb called the 5' RACE reads again in MiXCR, with one record for every CDR3 protein. The table lists about 250,000 distinct CDR3 sequences, over 12% of them singletons, with 8.5% to 10% in the top ten. Sequencing used memory (CD45RO+) T cells sorted from blood. The receptor set was obtained from a woman younger than 30 in good health.

This clonotype was seen only a few times. This chain uses TRBV15 with TRBJ1-1; 9 nucleotides line up with TRBD1. The CDR3 contains 14 residues. V dropped 3 bases and J dropped 6; count of bases not matched to a gene: 5. Germline CDR1 reads LNHNV; CDR2 reads YYDKDF (reference sequence). DNA of the CDR3: TGTGCCACCAGCAGGGACAGGGGTATCGCTGAAGCTTTCTTT. Translation: CATSRDRGIAEAFF.

The sample holds a few counts of this clonotype. V and J are TRBV29-1 and TRBJ2-7, with 10 bases identical to TRBD1. V was pared by 3 bases and J by 5 bases, with 7 bases of the junction left unmatched. CDR3 length: 14 residues. Germline V gene sequence: CDR1 SQVTM, CDR2 ANQGSEA. CDR3 sequence (DNA): TGCAGCGTTGACAGGGGACAGGGGCGGCACGAGCAGTACTTC. Residues: CSVDRGQGRHEQYF.

J is TRBJ1-6 and V is TRBV12-3 or TRBV12-4; D uncertain. This CDR3 spans 12 amino acids. V was trimmed by 2 bases and J by 9 bases, leaving 5 bases between them. The CDR3 loop is CASSLIGSPLHF. CDR3 coding DNA: TGTGCCAGCAGTTTAATCGGTTCACCCCTCCACTTT.

The chain carries TRBV7-2 and TRBJ1-2; D gene unclear. The CDR3 contains 13 residues. In germline, CDR1 is SGHTA, CDR2 FQGNSA. V was cut by 6 bases and J by 8 bases, with 16 bases left in between. The CDR3 sequence is CASSSYGGEGYTF. The CDR3 DNA sequence: TGTGCCAGCAGTTCGTACGGCGGGGAAGGCTACACCTTC.

This clonotype was seen a few times. The CDR3: CASSPGTTRVDTQYF. As DNA, the CDR3 is TGTGCCAGCAGCCCCGGGACCACGAGGGTAGATACGCAGTATTTT. The rearrangement joins TRBV5-4 to TRBJ2-3; either TRBD1 or TRBD2 may supply D (5 bases each). V was shortened by 4 bases and J by 5 bases, with 17 bases between the two germline ends. Germline CDR1 SGHNT, CDR2 YYREEE (reference sequence). The CDR3 runs 15 residues.

This clonotype was observed a few times. V is TRBV29-1 and J is TRBJ1-1, with D maybe TRBD1 (6 bases). Germline CDR1 reads SQVTM; CDR2 reads ANQGSEA. The CDR3 runs to 13 residues. V lost 6 bases and J 0 bases, leaving 11 bases between the germline ends. CDR3 in DNA: TGCAGCGTAGACAGGAGCATGAACACTGAAGCTTTCTTT. Translating gives CSVDRSMNTEAFF.

This clonotype has just a few counts. This chain links TRBV7-6 with TRBJ2-1, with TRBD2 identical over 7 bases. Germline CDR1 and CDR2: SGHVS and FNYEAQ. J lost 12 bases, V lost 3 bases, and 5 bases had no gene match. CDR3 length: 12 residues. CDR3 sequence: CASSFRERGQFF. DNA for the CDR3: TGTGCCAGCAGCTTTAGGGAGCGGGGGCAGTTCTTC.

The V gene is TRBV12-3 or TRBV12-4, the J gene TRBJ2-7; perhaps TRBD2 as D (6 bases). The V and J ends lost 6 bases and 4 bases respectively, with 22 bases between them. The CDR3 totals 16 residues. The CDR3 DNA reads TGTGCCAGCAGGGCGGGACCCGTCCGTGCGAAATACGAGCAGTACTTC. Translating it yields CASRAGPVRAKYEQYF.

V usage is TRBV9 and J usage is TRBJ2-7, with D perhaps matching TRBD1 or TRBD2 (5 bases each). Germline CDR1 SGDLS, CDR2 YYNGEE. The length of the CDR3 is 15 residues. Trimming shortened V by 3 bases and J by 2 bases, and 15 bases separated the two germline ends. The CDR3 DNA sequence: TGTGCCAGCAGCGCGTCCGGGACGGATGCCTACGAGCAGTACTTC. It codes for CASSASGTDAYEQYF.

This clonotype showed up just a few times. This rearrangement joins TRBV9 to TRBJ2-3; 12 nucleotides align to TRBD2. The V segment lost 4 bases and the J segment 2 bases; nucleotides outside the gene matches: 5. Germline V gene sequence: CDR1 SGDLS, CDR2 YYNGEE. The CDR3 totals 16 residues. CDR3 nucleotide sequence: TGTGCCAGCAGCTCAAGGACTAGCGGGACCACAGATACGCAGTATTTT. It translates to CASSSRTSGTTDTQYF.

The rearrangement joins TRBV20-1 to TRBJ1-2; a weak D match, TRBD1 (6 bases). From germline, CDR1 is DFQATT and CDR2 SNEGSKA (reference sequence). This CDR3 is 13 amino acids long. V dropped 4 bases and J dropped 4 bases, with 13 bases sitting between them. Here the CDR3 reads CSATRTALYGYTF. CDR3 DNA sequence: TGCAGTGCTACTCGGACAGCACTCTATGGCTACACCTTC.

This clonotype was recorded a few times. This chain uses TRBV12-3 or TRBV12-4 with TRBJ2-2; 7 bases line up with TRBD1. The CDR3 covers 14 residues. V lost 6 bases, J lost 1 base, and 2 bases stayed unmatched. The CDR3 region is CASRRTGNTGELFF. The CDR3, as DNA: TGTGCCAGCAGGAGGACAGGGAACACCGGGGAGCTGTTTTTT.

This CDR3 reads CASSLQGFGANVLTF. The CDR3 DNA is TGTGCCAGCAGTTTACAGGGGTTCGGGGCCAACGTCCTGACTTTC. This chain joins TRBV28 and TRBJ2-6; possibly TRBD1 for D (6 bases). Trimming removed 2 bases from V and 4 bases from J, with 9 bases in between. Germline values: CDR1 MDHEN, CDR2 SYDVKM. This CDR3 has 15 amino acids.

The sample holds many counts of this clonotype. The rearrangement uses TRBV7-8 and TRBJ2-3; D is unclear. The germline V gene encodes CDR1 SGHVS and CDR2 FQNEAQ. The CDR3 is made up of 16 amino acids. V gave up 4 bases and J gave up 0 bases, with 14 bases separating them. DNA of the CDR3: TGTGCCAGCAGCTCACCGTTAGGTAGTAGCACAGATACGCAGTATTTT. This encodes CASSSPLGSSTDTQYF.

This clonotype was detected a few times. V gene TRBV20-1 combines with J gene TRBJ2-1; 9 bases match TRBD2. Germline lookup yields CDR1 DFQATT and CDR2 SNEGSKA (reference sequence). This CDR3 is built from 20 residues. The trim removed 1 base at V and 0 bases at J, leaving 16 bases unmatched. CDR3 region: CSARGVESGRYTSSYNEQFF. The CDR3 DNA sequence: TGCAGTGCTAGAGGAGTCGAGAGCGGGAGGTACACGAGCTCCTACAATGAGCAGTTCTTC.

This sequence joins TRBV12-3 or TRBV12-4 and TRBJ2-7, with D possibly matching TRBD2 (5 bases). Trimming cost V 6 bases and J 9 bases, with 18 bases left between them. The CDR3 length is 13 residues. In DNA, the CDR3 is TGTGCCAGCAGAACAAATGGACTCGAGGGGCAGTACTTC. It yields the protein CASRTNGLEGQYF.

This chain links TRBV6-2 or TRBV6-3 with TRBJ2-1; 11 nucleotides agree with TRBD2. This CDR3 spans 16 amino acids. Trimming at V came to 5 bases and at J to 7 bases, leaving 10 bases not matched to a gene. Germline lookup yields CDR1 MNHEY and CDR2 SVGEGT. The CDR3: CASSTFRLAGGNEQFF. For the CDR3, the DNA is TGTGCCAGCAGTACCTTTAGGCTAGCGGGGGGAAATGAGCAGTTCTTC.

This clonotype has more than one count but fewer than ten. This chain uses TRBV12-3 or TRBV12-4 with TRBJ1-5; D ambiguous. The ends were cut back, 2 bases at V and 3 bases at J, with 8 bases in the middle. The CDR3 sequence is 14 residues long. The CDR3 DNA reads as TGTGCCAGCAGTTTAAGCCACCCCAATCAGCCCCAGCATTTT. As protein: CASSLSHPNQPQHF.

In its sample, this clonotype was seen a few times. The genes are TRBV5-1 and TRBJ2-1, with unresolved D. Germline values: CDR1 SGHRS, CDR2 YFSETQ. Trimming removed 0 bases at V and 7 bases at J, with 8 bases between. CDR3 length equals 13 residues. DNA of the CDR3: TGCGCCAGCAGCTTGGTCTACCTAAATGAGCAGTTCTTC. Its translation: CASSLVYLNEQFF.